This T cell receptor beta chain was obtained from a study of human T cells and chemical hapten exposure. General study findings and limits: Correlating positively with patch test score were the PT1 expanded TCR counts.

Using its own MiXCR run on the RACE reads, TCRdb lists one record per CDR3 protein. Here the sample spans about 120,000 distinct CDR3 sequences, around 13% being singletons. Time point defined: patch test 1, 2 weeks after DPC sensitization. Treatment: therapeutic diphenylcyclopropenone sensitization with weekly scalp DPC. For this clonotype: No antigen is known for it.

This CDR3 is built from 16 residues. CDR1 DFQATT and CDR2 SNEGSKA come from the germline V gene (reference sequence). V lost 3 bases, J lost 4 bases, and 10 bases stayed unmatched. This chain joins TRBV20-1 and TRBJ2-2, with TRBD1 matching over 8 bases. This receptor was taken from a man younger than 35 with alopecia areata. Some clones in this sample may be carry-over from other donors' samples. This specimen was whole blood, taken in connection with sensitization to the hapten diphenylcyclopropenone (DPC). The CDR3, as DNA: TGCAGTGCTAGGAATTACGACAGGGGAAGCACCGGGGAGCTGTTTTTT. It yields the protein CSARNYDRGSTGELFF.